Described below is a single T cell receptor beta chain sequence and its context. No antigen is known for it. Only in-frame clones appear in the TCRdb table, and some are missing; sequencing was by immunoSEQ multiplex PCR. The data show over 85,000 clones, with around nine tenths seen just once and about 0.5% held by the top ten. This CDR3 is built from 13 residues. Germline loops: CDR1 SGHTA, CDR2 FQGNSA. With 4 bases removed from V and 7 bases from J, the gap between germline ends came to 14 bases. This sample is part of a study of OX40 agonist ivuxolimab in advanced cancers. At the level of the study: The patients received agonistic anti-OX40 (CD134) antibody ivuxolimab. Ivuxolimab was administered intravenously to patients at 0.01 to 10 mg/kg every 2 weeks. Study-level results: Partial responders dosed at 0.1-3.0 mg/kg displayed clonal expansion ranking among the lowest. The CD4+ and CD8+ T cells in the blood had expanded clonally by week 6 at 0.1 to 3.0 mg/kg.

The chain employs TRBV7-2 and TRBJ2-7, with D perhaps matching TRBD2 (5 bases). The sequence was collected from an adult with an advanced solid tumor such as melanoma, head and neck, liver or kidney cancer. Here the sequenced sample was CD4+ or CD8+ T cells sorted from blood, taken in a trial of the OX40 agonist ivuxolimab. The CDR3 region is CASSSRTAREQYF. The CDR3 nucleotides are TGTGCCAGCAGCTCCCGGACTGCCAGAGAGCAGTACTTC.